The entry below gives a single T cell receptor beta chain sequence along with its context. The data were taken from a study of blood T cell repertoires in COVID-19. Study as a whole: From T cells, B-cell-depleted T cells, or PBMCs came the material, which was cDNA or gDNA.

Trimming cost V 5 bases and J 5 bases; bases outside gene matches: 10. Looked up from germline, CDR1 is LNHDA and CDR2 is SQIVND (reference sequence). The CDR3 contains 15 residues. The data were produced by immunoSEQ multiplex PCR, yet TCRdb's version contains in-frame clones alone and is incomplete. The table records about 360,000 clones, about 86% of them present only once. The chain carries TRBV19 and TRBJ2-5, with TRBD2 matching 8 bases. The sample taken for sequencing was peripheral blood. The source is a woman aged 55-75 years with COVID-19, enrolled during active disease. The CDR3 protein is CASSDGTRLSETQYF. The CDR3 DNA reads TGTGCCAGTAGTGATGGGACTAGATTATCCGAGACCCAGTACTTC.